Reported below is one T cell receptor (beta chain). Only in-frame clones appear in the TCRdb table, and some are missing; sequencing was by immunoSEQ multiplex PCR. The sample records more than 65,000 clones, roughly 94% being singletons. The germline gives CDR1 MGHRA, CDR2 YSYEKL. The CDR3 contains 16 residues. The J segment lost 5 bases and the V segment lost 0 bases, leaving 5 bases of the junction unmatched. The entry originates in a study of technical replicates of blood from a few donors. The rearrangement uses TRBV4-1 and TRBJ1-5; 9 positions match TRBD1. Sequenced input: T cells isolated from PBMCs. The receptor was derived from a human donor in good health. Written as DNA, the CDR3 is TGCGCCAGCAGCCAAGACTTGGGACAGGGAGATCAGCCCCAGCATTTT. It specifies CASSQDLGQGDQPQHF.